A single sample is the source of the 9 T cell receptor beta chains below, sequenced in a study of T-cell memory formation after mild COVID-19. MiXCR, run by TCRdb on the 5' RACE reads, gives a single entry per CDR3 protein. The table has 300,000 to 400,000 distinct CDR3 sequences, roughly an eighth seen once; the top ten hold approximately 21%. Sequenced sample: PBMCs or a T cell subset sorted from them (not recorded which). The receptors were gathered from a man aged 18 to 30 who had mild COVID-19 (a few samples of this study predate the infection). Cell type and time point are not known.

This clonotype was found a few times. V usage is TRBV12-3 or TRBV12-4 and J usage is TRBJ2-7, with 11 bases fitting TRBD2. This CDR3 spans 17 amino acids. V was pared by 2 bases and J by 2 bases, with 8 bases of the junction left unmatched. The CDR3 region has the DNA TGTGCCAGCAGTTTAACGGGACTAGCGGCCGTCACCTACGAGCAGTACTTC. This translates into CASSLTGLAAVTYEQYF.

This clonotype was picked up a small number of times. The chain combines TRBV20-1 with TRBJ2-3; D is possibly TRBD1 (5 bases). V was pared by 3 bases and J by 0 bases, with 13 bases between. The CDR3 sequence is 15 residues long. Germline V CDR1 and CDR2: DFQATT, SNEGSKA (reference sequence). The CDR3 is CSASEAGLSTDTQYF. The CDR3 DNA sequence: TGCAGTGCTAGCGAGGCAGGGTTGAGCACAGATACGCAGTATTTT.

This clonotype showed up just a few times. The CDR3 region is CASSWDARETQYF. Written as DNA, the CDR3 is TGCGCCAGCAGCTGGGACGCACGGGAGACCCAGTACTTC. The chain recombines TRBV5-1 with TRBJ2-5; tentatively, D is TRBD1 or TRBD2 (5 bases each). The V gene lost 3 bases and the J gene lost 5 bases, with 11 bases spanning the gap. CDR3 length: 13 amino acids. The V gene's germline CDR1 is SGHRS and CDR2 YFSETQ.

Remarks on this clonotype: A read error may be the cause here, since a much bigger clone is one base away. The chain couples TRBV7-8 to TRBJ2-2, with 10 bases lining up with TRBD2. There are 15 residues in the CDR3. The ends lost 6 bases at V and 1 base at J; junction bases unmatched: 2. Per germline, CDR1 SGHVS and CDR2 FQNEAQ. CDR3 bases: TGTGCCAGCAGAGTAGCGGGGGGGAACACCGGGGAGCTGTTTTTT. Translation: CASRVAGGNTGELFF.

V usage is TRBV4-3 and J usage is TRBJ2-3; D remains ambiguous. V lost 0 bases, J lost 0 bases, and 13 bases lay in between. The CDR3 loop spans 17 amino acids. Looked up from germline, CDR1 is LGHNA and CDR2 is YSLEER. The CDR3, as DNA: TGCGCCAGCAGCCAAGATCGGGCGGCAGCTAGCACAGATACGCAGTATTTT. It yields the protein CASSQDRAAASTDTQYF.

This clonotype was found many times. The chain joins TRBV2 to TRBJ2-1, with 8 bases matching TRBD1. The J segment lost 4 bases and the V segment lost 8 bases, leaving 1 base of the junction unmatched. The CDR3 is 12 residues long. The germline CDR1 and CDR2 sequences are SNHLY and FYNNEI. CDR3 DNA sequence: TGTGCCAGCCGGGACAGGTACAATGAGCAGTTCTTC. Its protein is CASRDRYNEQFF.

This chain uses TRBV7-9 with TRBJ2-5; 9 nucleotides match TRBD1. J lost 4 bases, V lost 5 bases, and 8 bases had no gene match. Germline CDR1 and CDR2: SEHNR and FQNEAQ (reference sequence). This CDR3 has 15 amino acids. CDR3 DNA sequence: TGTGCCAGCAGCACAACAGGGGGCGAGGGAGAGACCCAGTACTTC. Its protein product is CASSTTGGEGETQYF.

This clonotype was seen ten or more times. The V call is TRBV2, the J call TRBJ1-4; D not certain. Trimming left V 7 bases short and J 4 bases short, with 7 bases between. The CDR3 spans 12 residues. Germline loops: CDR1 SNHLY, CDR2 FYNNEI. The CDR3 nucleotides are TGTGCCAGCAATAGGGTTAATGAAAAACTGTTTTTT. It translates to CASNRVNEKLFF.

This clonotype was counted a few times. This chain connects TRBV15 to TRBJ2-1, with no clear D. Germline V gives CDR1 LNHNV, CDR2 YYDKDF (reference sequence). V shed 4 bases and J shed 4 bases, with 8 bases lying between them. The CDR3 is 13 residues long. DNA for the CDR3: TGTGCCACCAGCACCCGGCCGTACAATGAGCAGTTCTTC. Its protein is CATSTRPYNEQFF.